This TCR beta chain appears in the sequencing data of a study of blood T cell repertoires in COVID-19. Study-wide context: Sites in the United States, Italy and Spain provided acute and convalescent COVID-19 samples.

The germline V gene encodes CDR1 SGHTA and CDR2 FQGNSA. Trimming took 3 bases from V and 4 from J, leaving 13 bases between them. The CDR3 totals 15 residues. In the authors' methods: Amplification with reference gene primers provided the estimates of nucleated cell counts. This table comes from immunoSEQ multiplex PCR, and its TCRdb copy is limited to in-frame clones, with some not included. That table furnishes V, J and clone size, whereas the DNA furnished D and trimming. The data show 65,000 to 90,000 clones, approximately 77% seen once. The sequenced sample consisted of peripheral blood. The TCR originated in a man between 65 and 80 years old with COVID-19, enrolled during active disease. This sequence joins TRBV7-2 and TRBJ1-3; possibly TRBD1 for D (6 bases). This CDR3 reads CASSFTAQGGNTIYF. The CDR3 DNA reads as TGTGCCAGCAGCTTTACGGCCCAGGGGGGAAACACCATATATTTT.